These 32 T cell receptor beta chains originate from one sample sequenced in a study of cytomegalovirus exposure and HLA in healthy donors. The PCR ran on 60 Vbeta and 13 Jbeta primers. Assay: immunoSEQ multiplex PCR; the TCRdb copy retains only in-frame clones and omits some. The sample has 65,000 to 85,000 clones; the top ten hold 2.4%. The sequenced sample was PBMCs. All receptors derive from a female donor in good health and CMV-seropositive.

The gene calls are TRBV9 and TRBJ2-1; perhaps TRBD1 as D (8 bases). The CDR3 covers 14 residues. Trimming stripped 2 bases from V and 7 bases from J, with 13 bases between. The germline CDR1 and CDR2 sequences are SGDLS and YYNGEE. The CDR3 reads CASSVNRGGNEQFF. DNA of the CDR3: TGTGCCAGCAGCGTCAACAGGGGGGGTAATGAGCAGTTCTTC.

V gene TRBV30 combines with J gene TRBJ2-3, with 9 bases aligning to TRBD1. Germline V CDR1 and CDR2: GTSNPN, SVGIG (reference sequence). This CDR3 is built from 14 residues. The V and J ends lost 2 bases and 3 bases, in that order; junction bases with no gene match: 3. The CDR3 protein is CAWSNGQGTDTQYF. The CDR3 DNA is TGTGCCTGGAGTAACGGACAGGGGACAGATACGCAGTATTTT.

The chain uses TRBV28 and TRBJ1-1; D is undetermined. The V gene's germline CDR1 is MDHEN and CDR2 SYDVKM. There are 13 residues in the CDR3. V lost 3 bases and J lost 0, with 5 bases in between. The CDR3 DNA is TGTGCCAGCAGTTTTAGTGTGAACACTGAAGCTTTCTTT. This gives the protein CASSFSVNTEAFF. Variable domain in full (rest from reference TRBV28 and TRBJ1-1): DVKVTQSSRYLVKRTGEKVFLECVQDMDHENMFWYRQDPGLGLRLIYFSYDVKMKEKGDIPEGYSVSREKKERFSLILESASTNQTSMYLCASSFSVNTEAFFGQGTRLTVV.

This chain links TRBV4-3 with TRBJ2-3, with 9 nucleotides matching TRBD2. Germline CDR1 and CDR2: LGHNA and YSLEER. CDR3 length: 17 residues. V was clipped by 4 bases and J by 3 bases; unmatched bases: 11. CDR3 nucleotide sequence: TGCGCCAGCAGCCCGGAGGGGGCGGGGGGGCTTACAGATACGCAGTATTTT. Its translation: CASSPEGAGGLTDTQYF.

The rearrangement uses TRBV27 and TRBJ2-1, with TRBD1 as a possible D gene (6 bases). This CDR3 region has 15 residues. Trimming left V 2 bases short and J 5 bases short, with 13 bases between. Per germline, CDR1 MNHEY and CDR2 SMNVEV (reference sequence). CDR3 amino acids: CASSLNPGHDNEQFF. The DNA for the CDR3 is TGTGCCAGCAGTTTAAACCCGGGACACGACAATGAGCAGTTCTTC.

The gene calls are TRBV30 and TRBJ1-2; no definite D call. CDR3 length equals 14 residues. The germline CDR1 and CDR2 sequences are GTSNPN and SVGIG (reference sequence). Trimming shortened V by 0 bases and J by 1 base, and 9 bases separated the two germline ends. In nucleotides, the CDR3 is TGTGCCTGGAGTGTACTAAGCCTTAACTATGGCTACACCTTC. The encoded protein is CAWSVLSLNYGYTF.

The V call is TRBV27, the J call TRBJ2-7, with TRBD1 identical over 10 bases. Germline V gene sequence: CDR1 MNHEY, CDR2 SMNVEV (reference sequence). This CDR3 spans 15 amino acids. Germline trimming cut 6 bases from V and 7 bases from J; bases unmatched to any gene: 12. CDR3 in amino acids: CASSNTGTGVREQYF. DNA for the CDR3: TGTGCCAGCAGCAATACCGGGACAGGGGTTCGGGAGCAGTACTTC.

The chain combines TRBV7-2 with TRBJ1-3; D is possibly TRBD1 (6 bases). CDR1 is SGHTA, CDR2 FQGNSA, per germline. The CDR3 covers 16 residues. Trimming stripped 5 bases from V and 0 bases from J, with 14 bases between. CDR3 residues: CASSLRQAPSGNTIYF. The DNA for the CDR3 is TGTGCCAGCAGCCTCCGACAGGCCCCCTCTGGAAACACCATATATTTT.

This chain joins TRBV4-3 and TRBJ2-3; 8 bases are a match to TRBD1. Germline loops: CDR1 LGHNA, CDR2 YSLEER. CDR3 length equals 18 residues. V shed 1 base, J shed 5 bases, and the junction held 14 bases outside the gene matches. The CDR3 here is CASSQAAWTGSLQDTQYF. CDR3 DNA sequence: TGCGCCAGCAGCCAAGCTGCCTGGACAGGGAGTCTGCAAGATACGCAGTATTTT.

The chain carries TRBV18 and TRBJ1-4; D unresolved. V lost 3 bases to trimming and J lost 7 bases, with 15 bases between them. The CDR3 length is 15 residues. The germline V gene has CDR1 KGHSH and CDR2 LQKENI. CDR3 bases: TGTGCCAGCTCACCCTTGGAGGGCGCGACTGAAAAACTGTTTTTT. This sequence encodes CASSPLEGATEKLFF.

The chain has TRBV30 and TRBJ1-2; D is undetermined. Germline CDR1 and CDR2: GTSNPN and SVGIG (reference sequence). V shed 4 bases and J shed 1 base, with 13 bases lying between them. This CDR3 is built from 14 residues. CDR3 nucleotide sequence: TGTGCCTGGATAAGATCGGGTCGTAACTATGGCTACACCTTC. Translating gives CAWIRSGRNYGYTF. Full variable domain (remainder filled in from reference TRBV30 and TRBJ1-2): SQTIHQWPATLVQPVGSPLSLECTVEGTSNPNLYWYRQAAGRGLQLLFYSVGIGQISSEVPQNLSASRPQDRQFILSSKKLLLSDSGFYLCAWIRSGRNYGYTFGSGTRLTVV.

The chain couples TRBV19 to TRBJ2-7; D might be TRBD1 (6 bases). The CDR3 totals 13 residues. Per germline, CDR1 LNHDA and CDR2 SQIVND (reference sequence). Between the trimmed V and J ends, which lost 6 bases and 3 bases, there was a span of 12 bases. This CDR3 reads CASSPTGDYEQYF. The CDR3, as DNA: TGTGCCAGTAGCCCGACAGGAGACTACGAGCAGTACTTC.

This rearrangement joins TRBV6-1 to TRBJ2-1, with TRBD2 as a possible D gene (6 bases). V lost 2 bases and J lost 6, with 14 bases in between. In germline, CDR1 is MNHNS, CDR2 SASEGT. The CDR3 is made up of 15 amino acids. CDR3 DNA sequence: TGTGCCAGCAGTGAAATAGCGGAATCGGTCAATGAGCAGTTCTTC. Its translation: CASSEIAESVNEQFF.

The chain couples TRBV18 to TRBJ2-7; 11 bases fit TRBD1. The length of the CDR3 is 16 residues. Germline assignment: CDR1 KGHSH and CDR2 LQKENI. Trimming cost V 3 bases and J 7 bases; bases outside gene matches: 11. The CDR3 loop is CASSPFLPGQGEEQYF. CDR3 nucleotides: TGTGCCAGCTCACCGTTCCTTCCGGGACAGGGGGAAGAGCAGTACTTC.

V gene TRBV4-1 combines with J gene TRBJ1-6, with TRBD1 identical over 11 bases. Germline CDR1 MGHRA, CDR2 YSYEKL. V lost 4 bases, J lost 3 bases, and 5 bases stayed unmatched. The CDR3 is made up of 17 amino acids. The CDR3 sequence: CASSPGTGGNYNSPLHF. The CDR3 nucleotides read TGCGCCAGCAGCCCAGGGACAGGGGGTAACTATAATTCACCCCTCCACTTT.

The genes are TRBV29-1 and TRBJ2-1, with TRBD2 matching 7 bases. V gave up 5 bases and J gave up 3 bases; unmatched junction bases: 10. The CDR3 is 15 amino acids. Per the germline V gene, CDR1 is SQVTM and CDR2 is ANQGSEA. CDR3 region: CSVLPTRGVYNEQFF. For the CDR3, the DNA is TGCAGCGTTCTCCCGACACGGGGGGTCTACAATGAGCAGTTCTTC.

This CDR3 reads CASSQTGEGDSPLHF. The CDR3 region has the DNA TGTGCCAGCAGCCAGACAGGAGAGGGAGATTCACCCCTCCACTTT. The rearrangement links TRBV4-2 to TRBJ1-6; the D gene is possibly TRBD1 (6 bases). The CDR3 runs 15 residues. Germline V lookup: CDR1 LGHNA, CDR2 YNFKEQ. V was cut by 3 bases and J by 8 bases, with 14 bases left in between.

The rearrangement joins TRBV4-3 to TRBJ2-1, with D unresolved. CDR1 is LGHNA and CDR2 is YSLEER in the germline V gene. Trimming shortened V by 0 bases and J by 10 bases, and 13 bases separated the two germline ends. This CDR3 region has 14 residues. This CDR3 reads CASSQDDPAAEQFF. In nucleotides, the CDR3 is TGCGCCAGCAGCCAAGATGACCCGGCGGCGGAGCAGTTCTTC.

The chain links TRBV4-1 to TRBJ1-1, with 11 bases that match TRBD1. V gave up 2 bases and J gave up 2 bases; unmatched junction bases: 4. The CDR3 extends over 16 amino acids. From germline, CDR1 is MGHRA and CDR2 YSYEKL. CDR3 in amino acids: CASSQPRTGGNTEAFF. CDR3 DNA sequence: TGCGCCAGCAGCCAACCTCGGACAGGGGGCAACACTGAAGCTTTCTTT.

The genes are TRBV6-1 and TRBJ2-7; possible D gene TRBD1, 5 bases. The CDR3 runs 14 residues. The V end was cut by 6 bases, the J end by 2 bases, with 14 bases between. The V gene's germline CDR1 is MNHNS and CDR2 SASEGT. The CDR3 region has the DNA TGTGCCAGCAGGAACCTCGGACACGCCTACGAGCAGTACTTC. This codes for CASRNLGHAYEQYF.

The CDR3 here is CASSPHGGPQHF. Written as DNA, the CDR3 is TGTGCCAGCAGCCCTCACGGGGGGCCCCAGCATTTT. The genes are TRBV7-8 and TRBJ1-5; TRBD1 is a possible D gene (5 bases). The V end was cut by 5 bases, the J end by 9 bases, with 11 bases between. This CDR3 contains 12 residues. Looked up from germline, CDR1 is SGHVS and CDR2 is FQNEAQ.

The chain couples TRBV7-3 to TRBJ2-5, with D maybe TRBD1 (5 bases). Germline V gene sequence: CDR1 SGHTA, CDR2 FQGTGA. This CDR3 contains 14 residues. The V end lost 2 bases, the J end lost 4 bases, and 11 bases lay between the germline ends. The CDR3 loop reads CASSLSGLGETQYF. The CDR3 nucleotides are TGTGCCAGCAGCTTATCAGGGTTGGGAGAGACCCAGTACTTC.

The chain employs TRBV6-6 and TRBJ1-5; D not certain. CDR1 is MNHNY and CDR2 is SVGAGI in the germline V gene (reference sequence). Trimming stripped 1 base from V and 6 bases from J, with 4 bases between. This CDR3 has 12 residues. The CDR3 region is CASSYLAQPQHF. CDR3 DNA sequence: TGTGCCAGCAGTTACTTGGCTCAGCCCCAGCATTTT.

The chain joins TRBV28 to TRBJ1-2; D perhaps matches TRBD1 (5 bases). V was clipped by 7 bases and J by 3 bases, with 15 bases between them. CDR3 length: 14 residues. CDR1 is MDHEN, CDR2 SYDVKM, per germline. CDR3 amino acids: CASKGEGRDYGYTF. In nucleotides, the CDR3 is TGTGCCAGCAAGGGTGAGGGGAGGGACTATGGCTACACCTTC.

This chain joins TRBV5-4 and TRBJ1-2; D is undetermined. V lost 3 bases and J 3 bases, leaving 18 bases between the germline ends. This CDR3 region has 16 residues. CDR1 SGHNT and CDR2 YYREEE come from the germline V gene (reference sequence). The CDR3 DNA sequence: TGTGCCAGCAGCTCGTGGTCCGGGAAGGAGGACTATGGCTACACCTTC. Protein sequence: CASSSWSGKEDYGYTF.

The chain uses TRBV6-5 and TRBJ1-1, with 8 bases that match TRBD1. J gave up 7 bases and V 5 bases, and 6 bases lay outside the gene matches. Germline V CDR1 and CDR2: MNHEY, SVGAGI. The CDR3 is 13 amino acids. CDR3 region: CASSPGQGGEAFF. CDR3 in DNA: TGTGCCAGCAGTCCAGGACAGGGAGGTGAAGCTTTCTTT.

The chain uses TRBV11-2 and TRBJ2-7, with TRBD2 identical over 8 bases. The CDR3 covers 17 residues. The junction had 7 bases not matched to a gene; V was cut back by 0 bases and J by 0 bases. Germline CDR1 SGHAT, CDR2 FQNNGV. The CDR3 region has the DNA TGTGCCAGCAGCTTAGAATGGCTAGCGGGCCCCTCCTACGAGCAGTACTTC. This gives the protein CASSLEWLAGPSYEQYF.

V gene TRBV28 combines with J gene TRBJ2-3; TRBD2 matches 14 bases. Germline V CDR1 and CDR2: MDHEN, SYDVKM. V dropped 5 bases and J dropped 3; count of bases not matched to a gene: 7. This CDR3 is built from 17 residues. The CDR3 DNA reads as TGTGCCAGCAGTAATCCGGGACTAGCGGGAGTAACAGATACGCAGTATTTT. Amino acid sequence: CASSNPGLAGVTDTQYF.

This chain links TRBV28 with TRBJ2-3, with D uncertain. V shed 3 bases and J shed 4 bases, with 5 bases lying between them. Germline values: CDR1 MDHEN, CDR2 SYDVKM. CDR3 length: 12 residues. The CDR3 here is CASSFPADTQYF. CDR3 bases: TGTGCCAGCAGTTTCCCCGCAGATACGCAGTATTTT. The full variable domain, in which reference TRBV28 and TRBJ2-3 provide the parts outside the CDR3, is DVKVTQSSRYLVKRTGEKVFLECVQDMDHENMFWYRQDPGLGLRLIYFSYDVKMKEKGDIPEGYSVSREKKERFSLILESASTNQTSMYLCASSFPADTQYFGPGTRLTVL.

The rearrangement links TRBV2 to TRBJ1-1, with TRBD1 as a possible D gene (6 bases). The germline V and J ends were trimmed by 9 bases and 8 bases, with 16 bases remaining between them. Germline CDR1 SNHLY, CDR2 FYNNEI. There are 12 residues in the CDR3. This CDR3 reads CARPEDSREAFF. In DNA, the CDR3 is TGTGCCAGACCCGAGGACAGCCGGGAAGCTTTCTTT.

CDR3 amino acids: CATRLRGPPYEQYF. In DNA form, the CDR3 reads TGTGCCACCAGATTGCGCGGGCCCCCCTACGAGCAGTACTTC. The chain couples TRBV15 to TRBJ2-7, with D tentatively TRBD2 (5 bases). The V end was cut by 6 bases, the J end by 2 bases, with 14 bases between. The CDR3 is 14 amino acids. Germline assignment: CDR1 LNHNV and CDR2 YYDKDF (reference sequence).

The chain is built from TRBV19 and TRBJ2-7, with 7 bases lining up with TRBD2. CDR1 LNHDA and CDR2 SQIVND come from the germline V gene (reference sequence). CDR3 length: 14 amino acids. V trimming: 4 bases; J trimming: 2 bases; junction bases outside the gene matches: 5. CDR3 amino acids: CASSTEAGPYEQYF. The CDR3 nucleotides are TGTGCCAGTAGTACCGAAGCGGGGCCCTACGAGCAGTACTTC. The variable domain in full, completed from reference TRBV19 and TRBJ2-7, reads DGGITQSPKYLFRKEGQNVTLSCEQNLNHDAMYWYRQDPGQGLRLIYYSQIVNDFQKGDIAEGYSVSREKKESFPLTVTSAQKNPTAFYLCASSTEAGPYEQYFGPGTRLTVT.